Listed below are T cell receptor beta chains from one sample, sequenced in a study of molecular identifiers for immune sequencing clone quantification. TCRdb itself ran the PCR reads through MiXCR, one entry per CDR3 protein. This table holds just under 650,000 distinct CDR3 sequences, nearly 20% found once. The sample comprised naive CD8+ T cells from blood, with Jurkat cell RNA spiked in. These receptors all stem from a human donor in good health. Some libraries in this study had Jurkat cell RNA spiked in. Each CDR3 is given with its conserved first and last residue. The D gene is left open where the match is weak.

d_gene | v_gene | CDR3aa
TRBD1 | TRBV12-3/TRBV12-4 | CASRRDRGRDETQYF
NA | TRBV28 | CASSPRPGLSYEQYF
NA | TRBV9 | CASSGGGGVRTGELFF
NA | TRBV29-1 | CSVAGGEAFTDTQYF
NA | TRBV3-1 | CASSQESVPTYEQYF
TRBD2 | TRBV4-1 | CASSLGLAGGWDTGELFF
NA | TRBV19 | CASNPGVMNTEAFF
TRBD2 | TRBV5-1 | CASSLGGRLAGGNEQFF
NA | TRBV27 | CASSLLGGSTEAFF
NA | TRBV6-5 | CASSYGVGFYEQYF
NA | TRBV7-8 | CASSFGNPYEQYF
NA | TRBV7-9 | CASSLGGPRGPQHF
TRBD2 | TRBV18 | CASSSNSGSVLLYYEQYF
TRBD1 | TRBV7-9 | CASSAVQGHRSYEQYF
NA | TRBV5-1 | CASSGPMSSYNEQFF
NA | TRBV5-1 | CASSFMGAADTQYF
NA | TRBV3-1 | CASSQVGYGQYF
NA | TRBV9 | CASSVEQKPTTNEKLFF
NA | TRBV25-1 | CATISLAPRNNEQFF
NA | TRBV30 | CVWSPTGFSPLHF
NA | TRBV19 | CASSWDLGSNQPQHF
NA | TRBV28 | CASERGFDTEAFF
NA | TRBV24-1 | CATSDLAVDTDTQYF
NA | TRBV12-3/TRBV12-4 | CASSIQSSYNSPLHF
TRBD1 | TRBV6-4 | CASSDSAGGFTEAFF
TRBD1 | TRBV9 | CASSPGTGVMNTEAFF
TRBD2 | TRBV28 | CASSSPQLAAGTDTQYF
TRBD2 | TRBV6-5 | CASSTGTSGTTWNEQFF
TRBD1 | TRBV28 | CAIRMTGVTEAFF
NA | TRBV20-1 | CSARDYGASDTQYF
NA | TRBV20-1 | CSASVGGSYEQYF
NA | TRBV20-1 | CSARDWAKIYGYTF
NA | TRBV12-3/TRBV12-4 | CASSFPGSVNTEAFF
NA | TRBV29-1 | CSVVVDISGNTIYF
TRBD2 | TRBV4-3 | CASSQTSGRPGETQYF
NA | TRBV6-2/TRBV6-3 | CASSSPGPENSYEQYF
NA | TRBV19 | CASSWGGRGNQPQHF
NA | TRBV13 | CASGVGRGVHEQYF
TRBD1 | TRBV5-1 | CASSLEGTAEQYF
NA | TRBV29-1 | CSVERQNTEAFF
NA | TRBV2 | CASIGQSSGNTIYF
NA | TRBV6-2/TRBV6-3 | CASIPLRGPNTGELFF
NA | TRBV28 | CASSLVGRKLYNEQFF
TRBD1 | TRBV19 | CASSGQVGTEAFF
NA | TRBV19 | CASSTTSGYDEQYF
NA | TRBV27 | CASSSPRTYNEQFF
NA | TRBV11-2 | CASSLIRDSYEQYF
NA | TRBV20-1 | CSARDTVFTDTQYF
NA | TRBV6-5 | CASSYSDQVTETQYF